Listed below are T cell receptor beta chains from one sample, sequenced in a study of shared clonotypes between healthy human individuals. The data were produced by immunoSEQ multiplex PCR, yet TCRdb's version contains in-frame clones alone and is incomplete. The profile covers around 2.1 million clones, with approximately 94% appearing a single time and approximately 0.13% taken by the ten largest. The sequenced material came from naive CD4+ T cells sorted from blood. These receptors came from a man younger than 35 in good health. CDR3s include the opening cysteine and the closing phenylalanine or tryptophan. The D gene is left open where the match is weak.

J gene,V gene,D gene,CDR3 protein
TRBJ1-1,TRBV5-1,.,CASSLGQGSTEAFF
TRBJ1-4,TRBV11-2,.,CASSFSSGDNEKLFF
TRBJ2-4,TRBV6-1,.,CASSGSGAPKNIQYF
TRBJ2-3,TRBV5-6,.,CASSSRKRGGTDTQYF
TRBJ1-5,TRBV11-2,.,CASSLDRGGNQPQHF
TRBJ2-7,TRBV10-3,TRBD1,CAISEPPWTGDYEQYF
TRBJ2-5,TRBV7-7,TRBD2,CASSSIAGVRSETQYF
TRBJ1-1,TRBV6-1,TRBD1,CASSVRYGQDTEAFF
TRBJ1-3,TRBV19,.,CASRSGQGVGNTIYF
TRBJ2-6,TRBV6-5,.,CASSYVTSGANVLTF
TRBJ1-2,TRBV10-3,.,CAISDGGRGYTF
TRBJ2-6,TRBV19,.,CASSKGTGANVLTF
TRBJ2-2,TRBV10-1,TRBD1,CASKQGGTGELFF
TRBJ1-6,TRBV27,TRBD1,CASSSLVTGGSDSPLHF
TRBJ2-2,TRBV4-1,.,CASSQTGRRTGELFF
TRBJ2-1,TRBV10-3,TRBD2,CAISARKAGTRGNEQFF
TRBJ2-7,TRBV7-9,.,CASSPTGLSSYEQYF
TRBJ1-1,TRBV7-9,.,CASSLRTVLNTEAFF
TRBJ1-1,TRBV10-3,.,CAISAGANTEAFF
TRBJ1-5,TRBV30,.,CAWSVGANQPQHF
TRBJ2-5,TRBV14,.,CASSQDLDETQYF
TRBJ2-7,TRBV10-1,.,CASSDNNEQYF
TRBJ1-2,TRBV27,.,CASSLRQSGGYTF
TRBJ2-3,TRBV2,TRBD2,CASREGRFLLAGGPDTQYF
TRBJ2-7,TRBV2,TRBD1,CASRPTGAPMKQYF
TRBJ1-6,TRBV9,.,CASSGATGTGANSPLHF
TRBJ2-3,TRBV29-1,.,CSVEGLLTDTQYF
TRBJ2-7,TRBV4-3,TRBD1,CASSLQHQGQFYEQYF
TRBJ2-5,TRBV5-1,.,CASSLSGGETQYF
TRBJ2-5,TRBV6-1,.,CASSDRSRAGRQETQYF
TRBJ2-7,TRBV6-5,TRBD1,CASSYSGQGGSYEQYF
TRBJ1-6,TRBV9,TRBD1,CASSASGTGYNSPLHF
TRBJ2-5,TRBV5-1,TRBD2,CASSLGLASGSTQYF
TRBJ2-7,TRBV18,.,CASSPGDRSRYRF
TRBJ2-7,TRBV5-6,TRBD1,CASRFLGQGADEQYF
TRBJ2-7,TRBV6-5,.,CASSLSRFTYEQYF
TRBJ2-7,TRBV29-1,.,CSVEDRDSYEQYF
TRBJ2-4,TRBV5-1,TRBD1,CASSYGTGGFDIQYF
TRBJ2-7,TRBV6-1,.,CASSEETSPPVYEQYF
TRBJ2-3,TRBV28,.,CASSFLSGGEDTQYF
TRBJ2-7,TRBV28,.,CASSRGTSYEQYF
TRBJ2-7,TRBV19,.,CASSLQGSSYEQYF